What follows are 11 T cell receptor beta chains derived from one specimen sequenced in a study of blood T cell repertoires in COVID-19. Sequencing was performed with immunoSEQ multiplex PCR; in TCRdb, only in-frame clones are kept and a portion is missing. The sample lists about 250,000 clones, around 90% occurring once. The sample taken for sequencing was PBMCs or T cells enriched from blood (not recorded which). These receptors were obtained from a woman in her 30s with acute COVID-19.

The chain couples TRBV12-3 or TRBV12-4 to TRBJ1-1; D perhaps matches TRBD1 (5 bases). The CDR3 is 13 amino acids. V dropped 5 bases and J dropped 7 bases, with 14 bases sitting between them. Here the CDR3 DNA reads TGTGCCAGCAGTCCCCTTTTCGGGGGTGAAGCTTTCTTT. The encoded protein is CASSPLFGGEAFF.

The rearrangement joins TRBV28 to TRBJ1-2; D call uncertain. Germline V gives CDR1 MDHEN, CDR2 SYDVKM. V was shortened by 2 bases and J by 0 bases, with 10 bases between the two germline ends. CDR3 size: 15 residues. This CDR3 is CASSLQTPANYGYTF. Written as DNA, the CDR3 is TGTGCCAGCAGTTTACAGACACCTGCTAACTATGGCTACACCTTC.

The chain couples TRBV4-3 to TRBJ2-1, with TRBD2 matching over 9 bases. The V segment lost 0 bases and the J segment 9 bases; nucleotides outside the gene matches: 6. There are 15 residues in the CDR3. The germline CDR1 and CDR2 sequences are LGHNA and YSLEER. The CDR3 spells CASSQDVAGVGEQFF. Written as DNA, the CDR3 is TGCGCCAGCAGCCAAGATGTAGCGGGAGTTGGTGAGCAGTTCTTC.

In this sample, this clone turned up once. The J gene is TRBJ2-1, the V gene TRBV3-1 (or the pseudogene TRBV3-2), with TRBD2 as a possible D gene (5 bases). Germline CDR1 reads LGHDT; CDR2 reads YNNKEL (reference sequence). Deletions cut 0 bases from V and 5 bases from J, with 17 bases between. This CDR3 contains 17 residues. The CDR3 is CASSQDRGDYPDNEQFF. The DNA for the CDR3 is TGTGCCAGCAGCCAAGATCGAGGAGACTACCCAGACAATGAGCAGTTCTTC.

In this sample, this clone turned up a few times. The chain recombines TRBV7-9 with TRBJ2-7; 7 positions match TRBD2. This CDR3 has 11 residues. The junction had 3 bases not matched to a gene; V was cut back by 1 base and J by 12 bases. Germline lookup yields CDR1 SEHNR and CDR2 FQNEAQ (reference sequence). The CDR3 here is CASSLEAGMYF. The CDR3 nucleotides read TGTGCCAGCAGCTTAGAAGCGGGGATGTACTTC.

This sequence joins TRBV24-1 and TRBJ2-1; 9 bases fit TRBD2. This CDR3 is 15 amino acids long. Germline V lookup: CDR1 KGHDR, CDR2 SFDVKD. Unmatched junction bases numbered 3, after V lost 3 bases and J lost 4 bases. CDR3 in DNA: TGTGCCACCAGTGATCAGCGGGGGGCTTACAATGAGCAGTTCTTC. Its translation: CATSDQRGAYNEQFF.

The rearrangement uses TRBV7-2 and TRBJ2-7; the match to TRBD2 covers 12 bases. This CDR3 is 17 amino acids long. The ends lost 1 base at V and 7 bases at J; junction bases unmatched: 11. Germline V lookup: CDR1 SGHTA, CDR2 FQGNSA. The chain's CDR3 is CASSLVRLAGGMGEQYF. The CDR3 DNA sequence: TGTGCCAGCAGCTTAGTCCGCCTAGCGGGAGGGATGGGGGAGCAGTACTTC. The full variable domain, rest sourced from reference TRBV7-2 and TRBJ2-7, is GAGVSQSPSNKVTEKGKDVELRCDPISGHTALYWYRQSLGQGLEFLIYFQGNSAPDKSGLPSDRFSAERTGGSVSTLTIQRTQQEDSAVYLCASSLVRLAGGMGEQYFGPGTRLTVT.

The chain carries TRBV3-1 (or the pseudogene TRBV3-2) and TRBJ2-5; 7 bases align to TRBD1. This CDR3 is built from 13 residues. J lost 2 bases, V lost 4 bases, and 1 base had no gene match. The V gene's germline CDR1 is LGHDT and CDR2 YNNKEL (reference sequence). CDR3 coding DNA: TGTGCCAGCAGCCTCAGGGGGCAAGAGACCCAGTACTTC. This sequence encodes CASSLRGQETQYF.

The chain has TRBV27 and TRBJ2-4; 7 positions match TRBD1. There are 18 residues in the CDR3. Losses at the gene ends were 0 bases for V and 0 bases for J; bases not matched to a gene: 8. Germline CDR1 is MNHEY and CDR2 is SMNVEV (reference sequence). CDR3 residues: CASSLSTGTALAKNIQYF. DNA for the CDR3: TGTGCCAGCAGTTTATCGACCGGGACAGCCCTAGCCAAAAACATTCAGTACTTC.

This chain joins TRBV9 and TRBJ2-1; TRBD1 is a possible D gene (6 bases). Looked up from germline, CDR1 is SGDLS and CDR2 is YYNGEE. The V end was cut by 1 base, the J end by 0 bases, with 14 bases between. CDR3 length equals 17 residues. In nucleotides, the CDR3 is TGTGCCAGCAGCGTAACTGGACAGACCGTCTCCTACAATGAGCAGTTCTTC. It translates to CASSVTGQTVSYNEQFF.

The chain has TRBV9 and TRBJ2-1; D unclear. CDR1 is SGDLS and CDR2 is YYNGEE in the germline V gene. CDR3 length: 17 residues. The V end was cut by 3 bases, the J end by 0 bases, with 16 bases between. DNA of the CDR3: TGTGCCAGCAGCGCCGATCTCAGTCGGAGCTCCTACAATGAGCAGTTCTTC. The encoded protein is CASSADLSRSSYNEQFF.